The 14 T cell receptor beta chains presented below share a single source sample, sequenced in a study of blood T cell repertoires in COVID-19 (dated by TCRdb to the early 2020s). The receptor library was made with the immunoSEQ multiplex PCR assay. The clones in this table, taken by TCRdb from immuneACCESS, are in-frame only. Not every clone is retained; where verified, under half of the shortfall comes from an unresolved V gene, and the cause of the rest is unknown. The sample table holds over 90,000 clones, of which about four fifths were seen once. Together, the top ten hold 4% to 5.5% of the sample. Sample: peripheral blood. The receptor set was obtained from a man older than 75 with COVID-19, enrolled during active disease.

The J gene is TRBJ1-5, the V gene TRBV28; a possible D gene is TRBD1 (6 bases). This CDR3 contains 15 residues. Trimming left V 6 bases short and J 0 bases short, with 12 bases between. The V gene's germline CDR1 is MDHEN and CDR2 SYDVKM. In DNA form, the CDR3 reads TGTGCCAGCAGCTATACAGGGCCTAGCAATCAGCCCCAGCATTTT. It is translated as CASSYTGPSNQPQHF.

The chain employs TRBV25-1 and TRBJ1-1, with TRBD1 as a possible D gene (6 bases). The CDR3 loop spans 11 amino acids. Per the germline V gene, CDR1 is MGHDK and CDR2 is SYGVNS. V lost 8 bases and J 7 bases, leaving 11 bases between the germline ends. The CDR3: CASQQGNEAFF. In DNA, the CDR3 is TGTGCCAGCCAACAGGGTAATGAAGCTTTCTTT.

As for this clone: At the DNA level, this CDR3 is encoded by other sequences in the same sample as well. The chain has TRBV12-3 or TRBV12-4 and TRBJ1-1; TRBD1 is a possible D gene (6 bases). With 5 bases removed from V and 1 base from J, the gap between germline ends came to 8 bases. This CDR3 contains 13 residues. The CDR3 region has the DNA TGTGCCAGCAGTAAGGACAGGAACACTGAAGCTTTCTTT. This sequence encodes CASSKDRNTEAFF.

The gene calls are TRBV4-2 and TRBJ1-2; TRBD1 agrees at 7 bases. The CDR3 is 15 residues long. The V gene end was trimmed by 4 bases and the J gene end by 3 bases; junction bases not matched to a gene: 8. Germline CDR1 LGHNA, CDR2 YNFKEQ. The CDR3 coding sequence is TGTGCCAGCAGCCCAAGACAGGGCGGGGACTATGGCTACACCTTC. Translated, it gives CASSPRQGGDYGYTF.

The rearrangement uses TRBV5-5 and TRBJ1-3; a weak D match, TRBD1 (6 bases). The ends were cut back, 4 bases at V and 3 bases at J, with 17 bases in the middle. The CDR3 length is 16 residues. In germline, CDR1 is SGHKS, CDR2 YYEKEE (reference sequence). CDR3 residues: CASSPGHQAFGNTIYF. DNA of the CDR3: TGTGCCAGCAGCCCGGGACACCAGGCCTTTGGAAACACCATATATTTT. The entire variable domain, with the rest obtained from reference TRBV5-5 and TRBJ1-3, is as follows: DAGVTQSPTHLIKTRGQQVTLRCSPISGHKSVSWYQQVLGQGPQFIFQYYEKEERGRGNFPDRFSARQFPNYSSELNVNALLLGDSALYLCASSPGHQAFGNTIYFGEGSWLTVV.

This chain joins TRBV28 and TRBJ2-7, with 9 bases that match TRBD1. Germline V gene sequence: CDR1 MDHEN, CDR2 SYDVKM. The CDR3 is 14 residues long. V shed 5 bases, J shed 8 bases, and the junction held 10 bases outside the gene matches. The CDR3 coding sequence is TGTGCCAGCAGTCCCGAAAGGGACAGGGCACAGCAGTACTTC. Amino acid sequence: CASSPERDRAQQYF.

V usage is TRBV12-3 or TRBV12-4 and J usage is TRBJ2-1; D unclear. V lost 3 bases to trimming and J lost 9 bases, with 9 bases between them. This CDR3 spans 12 amino acids. Here the CDR3 reads CASSFYLSEQFF. DNA of the CDR3: TGTGCCAGCAGTTTCTACTTGAGTGAGCAGTTCTTC.

The V and J genes are TRBV12-1 and TRBJ2-7; whether TRBD1, the table's D call, matches the DNA was not checked. TRBV12-1 represents a pseudogene. The CDR3 is 16 amino acids. The CDR3 is CASSAPLPPGIYEQYF. The CDR3 DNA reads TGTGCCAGCAGCGCTCCCCTCCCACCTGGCATCTACGAGCAGTACTTC.

The chain carries TRBV2 and TRBJ1-6; 7 positions match TRBD1. CDR1 is SNHLY and CDR2 is FYNNEI in the germline V gene. Trimming at V came to 5 bases and at J to 6 bases, leaving 4 bases not matched to a gene. The CDR3 loop spans 14 amino acids. The CDR3 bases are TGTGCCAGCAGTTTCCGGGACAGTAATTCACCCCTCCACTTT. It is translated as CASSFRDSNSPLHF. The variable domain in full, with the rest retrieved from reference TRBV2 and TRBJ1-6, is EPEVTQTPSHQVTQMGQEVILRCVPISNHLYFYWYRQILGQKVEFLVSFYNNEISEKSEIFDDQFSVERPDGSNFTLKIRSTKLEDSAMYFCASSFRDSNSPLHFGNGTRLTVT.

The chain uses TRBV2 and TRBJ1-2; 7 bases are shared with TRBD1. The germline CDR1 and CDR2 sequences are SNHLY and FYNNEI. This CDR3 is built from 14 residues. V lost 1 base and J lost 7; bases outside the gene matches: 6. CDR3 sequence (DNA): TGTGCCAGCAGTGAAGACAGGGGACCAGGTGGCTACACCTTC. Translation gives CASSEDRGPGGYTF.

V gene TRBV7-9 combines with J gene TRBJ2-5; 9 bases are a match to TRBD1. The CDR3 length is 14 residues. V was pared by 4 bases and J by 2 bases, with 2 bases of the junction left unmatched. Germline assignment: CDR1 SEHNR and CDR2 FQNEAQ (reference sequence). DNA of the CDR3: TGTGCCAGCAGCTGGACAGGGGAGCAAGAGACCCAGTACTTC. Its translation: CASSWTGEQETQYF.

A single count supports this clone. The V gene is TRBV25-1, the J gene TRBJ2-7; D unclear. Per the germline V gene, CDR1 is MGHDK and CDR2 is SYGVNS. V was shortened by 6 bases and J by 2 bases, with 14 bases between the two germline ends. This CDR3 spans 14 amino acids. CDR3 amino acids: CASSESLVPYEQYF. CDR3 sequence (DNA): TGTGCCAGCAGCGAGAGTCTTGTCCCCTACGAGCAGTACTTC.

Relative to its sample, this clone is medium-sized. The chain employs TRBV5-1 and TRBJ2-1; D is perhaps TRBD1 (6 bases). Germline V gene lookup returns CDR1 SGHRS and CDR2 YFSETQ. V lost 2 bases and J 6 bases, leaving 9 bases between the germline ends. This CDR3 is built from 13 residues. CDR3 sequence (DNA): TGCGCCAGCAGCTTCACAGGGAGCAATGAGCAGTTCTTC. Its protein product is CASSFTGSNEQFF.

The chain combines TRBV6-2 or TRBV6-3 with TRBJ2-7; 8 bases map to TRBD1. V lost 4 bases and J lost 4; bases outside the gene matches: 9. The CDR3 runs to 15 residues. Germline CDR1 and CDR2: MNHEY and SVGEGT. DNA of the CDR3: TGTGCCAGCAGTTCCCCCCACAGGGGGTGGTACGAGCAGTACTTC. Translated, it gives CASSSPHRGWYEQYF.